This TCR beta chain was obtained from a study of blood T cell repertoires in COVID-19. Here immunoSEQ multiplex PCR was the method, and the copy in TCRdb shows in-frame clones only, minus some. The table lists 200,000 to 300,000 clones, 75% to 90% of them singletons. The CDR3 is 13 amino acids. After removal of 8 bases from V and 5 bases from J, the junction contained 11 bases not matched to a gene. Germline CDR1 is SQVTM and CDR2 is ANQGSEA. The chain recombines TRBV29-1 with TRBJ1-1, with TRBD1 matching over 7 bases. The receptor comes from a man aged 30 to 39 with active or convalescent COVID-19. The sample taken for sequencing was peripheral blood. The CDR3 region is CSFETGVVTEAFF. The CDR3 DNA sequence: TGCAGCTTCGAAACAGGGGTGGTAACTGAAGCTTTCTTT.